This record looks at one T cell receptor beta chain sequence and its context. The sample comes from a study of PD-1 blockade in classical Hodgkin lymphoma. Germline CDR1 and CDR2: PRHDT and FYEKMQ (reference sequence). The CDR3 spans 16 residues. Trimming took 4 bases from V and 4 from J; bases not matched to a gene: 8. All the patients suffered relapse after autologous stem cell transplantation, and brentuximab vedotin exposure differed. The data were produced by immunoSEQ multiplex PCR, yet TCRdb's version contains in-frame clones alone and is incomplete. This table has about 76,000 clones, roughly 90% appearing once.

This clonotype was obtained from a human donor with classical Hodgkin lymphoma. The rearrangement links TRBV13 to TRBJ2-5; TRBD1 matches 11 bases. The material was peripheral blood mononuclear cells (PBMCs), obtained at baseline. CDR3 region: CASSSTGTGGTETQYF. CDR3 bases: TGTGCCAGCAGCTCAACTGGGACAGGGGGAACAGAGACCCAGTACTTC.